This paragraph reports one T cell receptor beta chain. These data belong to a study of OX40 agonist ivuxolimab in advanced cancers. The CDR3 spans 14 residues. Trimming stripped 0 bases from V and 4 bases from J, with 10 bases between. In germline, CDR1 is SGHDT, CDR2 YYEEEE. Some clones are missing from TCRdb's copy, which holds only in-frame ones; the method was immunoSEQ multiplex PCR. The sample lists some 100,000 clones, 89% occurring once. The clonotype comes from an adult with an advanced solid tumor such as melanoma, head and neck, liver or kidney cancer. Here the sequenced sample was CD4+ or CD8+ T cells sorted from blood, taken in a trial of the OX40 agonist ivuxolimab. The chain recombines TRBV5-6 with TRBJ1-2, with a tentative D call TRBD1 (5 bases). The CDR3 protein is CASSLVGVPYGYTF. CDR3 DNA sequence: TGTGCCAGCAGCTTGGTAGGGGTACCCTATGGCTACACCTTC.